This TCR beta chain was retrieved from a study of blood T cell repertoires in COVID-19. About the research overall: Researchers got acute and convalescent COVID-19 samples from the United States, Italy and Spain. Sources were T cells, B-cell-depleted T cells, or PBMCs; the material itself was cDNA or gDNA.

Germline V gene lookup returns CDR1 LGHDT and CDR2 YNNKEL (reference sequence). The CDR3 has 15 amino acids. V was pared by 4 bases and J by 6 bases, with 11 bases of the junction left unmatched. Original methodology: Estimated nucleated cell counts came from reference gene primer amplification. Profiled with immunoSEQ multiplex PCR; TCRdb holds only in-frame clones, not every one. V and J calls plus clone size are reproduced from that table; the DNA served to infer D and trimming. Of tens of thousands of clones in the sample, about four fifths are singletons; the top ten hold 18%. The sample was peripheral blood. The TCR was taken from a woman aged 55-75 years with acute or convalescent COVID-19. This chain joins TRBV3-1 (or the pseudogene TRBV3-2) and TRBJ1-2; 7 bases match TRBD1. CDR3 DNA sequence: TGTGCCAGCAGCCTCGGGACAGAGGGAATTGATGGCTACACCTTC. Translation: CASSLGTEGIDGYTF.